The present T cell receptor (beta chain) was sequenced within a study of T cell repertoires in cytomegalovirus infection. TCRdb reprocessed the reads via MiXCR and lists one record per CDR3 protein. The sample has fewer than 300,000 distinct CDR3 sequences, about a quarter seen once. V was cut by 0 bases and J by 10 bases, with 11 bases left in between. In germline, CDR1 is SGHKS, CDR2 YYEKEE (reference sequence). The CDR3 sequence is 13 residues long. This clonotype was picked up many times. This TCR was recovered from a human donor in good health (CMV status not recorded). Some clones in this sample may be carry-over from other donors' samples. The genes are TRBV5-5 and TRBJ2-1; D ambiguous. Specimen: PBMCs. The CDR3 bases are TGTGCCAGCAGCTTGGGACTTTCATCCGAGCAGTTCTTC. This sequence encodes CASSLGLSSEQFF.